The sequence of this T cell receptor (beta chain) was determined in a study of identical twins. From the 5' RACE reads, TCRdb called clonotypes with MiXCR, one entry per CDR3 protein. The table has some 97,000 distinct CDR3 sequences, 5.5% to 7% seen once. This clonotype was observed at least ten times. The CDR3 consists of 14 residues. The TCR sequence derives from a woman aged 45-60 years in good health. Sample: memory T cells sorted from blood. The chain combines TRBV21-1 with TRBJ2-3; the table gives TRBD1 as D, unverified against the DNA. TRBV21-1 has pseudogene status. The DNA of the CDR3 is TGTGCCAGCAGCAAAGGCCCCGGGTGCGATACGCAGTATTTT. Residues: CASSKGPGCDTQYF.